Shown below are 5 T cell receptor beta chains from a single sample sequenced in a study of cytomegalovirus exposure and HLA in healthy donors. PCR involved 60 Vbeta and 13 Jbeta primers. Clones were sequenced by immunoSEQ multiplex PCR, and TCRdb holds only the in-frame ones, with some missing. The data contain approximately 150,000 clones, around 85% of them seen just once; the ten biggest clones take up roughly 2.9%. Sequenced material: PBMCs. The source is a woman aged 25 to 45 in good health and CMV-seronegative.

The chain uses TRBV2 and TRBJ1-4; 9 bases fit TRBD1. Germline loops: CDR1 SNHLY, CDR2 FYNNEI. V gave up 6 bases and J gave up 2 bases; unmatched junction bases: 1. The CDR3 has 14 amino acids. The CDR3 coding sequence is TGTGCCAGCAGGGACAGGGGTACTAATGAAAAACTGTTTTTT. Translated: CASRDRGTNEKLFF.

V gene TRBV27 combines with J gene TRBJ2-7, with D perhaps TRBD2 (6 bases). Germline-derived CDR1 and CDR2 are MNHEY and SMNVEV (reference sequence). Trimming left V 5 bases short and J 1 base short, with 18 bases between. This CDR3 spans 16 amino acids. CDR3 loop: CASSAIAGLRSYEQYF. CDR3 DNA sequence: TGTGCCAGCAGTGCGATTGCGGGACTTAGGTCCTACGAGCAGTACTTC.

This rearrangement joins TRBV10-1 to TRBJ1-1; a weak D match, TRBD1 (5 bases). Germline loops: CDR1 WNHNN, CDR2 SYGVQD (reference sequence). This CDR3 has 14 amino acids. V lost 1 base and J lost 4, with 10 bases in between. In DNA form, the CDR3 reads TGCGCCAGCAGTGAGTTTCAGGGCGGCACTGAAGCTTTCTTT. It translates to CASSEFQGGTEAFF.

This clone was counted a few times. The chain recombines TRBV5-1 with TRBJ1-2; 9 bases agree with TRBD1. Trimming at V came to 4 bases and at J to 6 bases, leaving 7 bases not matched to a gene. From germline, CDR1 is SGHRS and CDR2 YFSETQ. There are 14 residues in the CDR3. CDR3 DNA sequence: TGCGCCAGCAGCCCCGGACAGGGGTTAGATGGCTACACCTTC. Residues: CASSPGQGLDGYTF.

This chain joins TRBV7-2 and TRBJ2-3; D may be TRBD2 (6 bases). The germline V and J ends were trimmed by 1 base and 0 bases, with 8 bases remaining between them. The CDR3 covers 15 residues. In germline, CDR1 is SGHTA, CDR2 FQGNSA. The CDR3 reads CASSLEGGSTDTQYF. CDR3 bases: TGTGCCAGCAGCTTAGAGGGAGGCAGCACAGATACGCAGTATTTT.